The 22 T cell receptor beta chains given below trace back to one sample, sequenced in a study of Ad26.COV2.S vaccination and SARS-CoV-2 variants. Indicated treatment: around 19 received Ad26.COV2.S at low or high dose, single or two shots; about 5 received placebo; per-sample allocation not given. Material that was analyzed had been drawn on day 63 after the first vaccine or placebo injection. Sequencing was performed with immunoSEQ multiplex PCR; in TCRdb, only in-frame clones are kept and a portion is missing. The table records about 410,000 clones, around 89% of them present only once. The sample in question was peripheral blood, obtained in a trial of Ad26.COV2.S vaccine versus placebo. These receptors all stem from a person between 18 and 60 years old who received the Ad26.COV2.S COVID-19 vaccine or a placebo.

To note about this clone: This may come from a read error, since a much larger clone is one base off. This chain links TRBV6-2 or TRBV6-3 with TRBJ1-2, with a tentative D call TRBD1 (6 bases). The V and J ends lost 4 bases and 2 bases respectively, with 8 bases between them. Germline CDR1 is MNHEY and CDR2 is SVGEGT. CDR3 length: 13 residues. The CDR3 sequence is CASSSTGNYGYTF. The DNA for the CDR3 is TGTGCCAGCAGTTCAACAGGGAACTATGGCTACACCTTC.

CDR3 residues: CAWQGAEAFF. The CDR3 bases are TGTGCCTGGCAGGGGGCTGAAGCTTTCTTT. V and J are TRBV30 and TRBJ1-1; 7 bases align to TRBD1. V was clipped by 5 bases and J by 6 bases; unmatched bases: 0. The CDR3 extends over 10 amino acids. The germline gives CDR1 GTSNPN, CDR2 SVGIG (reference sequence). Combining the CDR3 with reference TRBV30 and TRBJ1-1 gives the whole variable domain SQTIHQWPATLVQPVGSPLSLECTVEGTSNPNLYWYRQAAGRGLQLLFYSVGIGQISSEVPQNLSASRPQDRQFILSSKKLLLSDSGFYLCAWQGAEAFFGQGTRLTVV.

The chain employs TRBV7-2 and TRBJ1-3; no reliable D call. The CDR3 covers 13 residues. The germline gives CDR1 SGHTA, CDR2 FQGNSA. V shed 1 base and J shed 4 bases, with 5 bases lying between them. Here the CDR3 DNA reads TGTGCCAGCAGCTTAGGCGTGGGAAACACCATATATTTT. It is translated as CASSLGVGNTIYF.

The chain's CDR3 is CSAIAGGHSYEQYF. The CDR3 bases are TGCAGCGCTATAGCGGGAGGACACTCCTACGAGCAGTACTTC. The chain carries TRBV29-1 and TRBJ2-7; 10 bases are a match to TRBD2. The CDR3 has 14 residues. Germline trimming cut 7 bases from V and 0 bases from J; bases unmatched to any gene: 6. CDR1 SQVTM and CDR2 ANQGSEA come from the germline V gene.

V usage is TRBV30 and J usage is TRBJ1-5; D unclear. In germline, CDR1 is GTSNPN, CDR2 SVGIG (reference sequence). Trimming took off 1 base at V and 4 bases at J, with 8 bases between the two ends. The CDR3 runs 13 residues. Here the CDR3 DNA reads TGTGCCTGGAGTGGACAAACAAATCAGCCCCAGCATTTT. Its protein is CAWSGQTNQPQHF.

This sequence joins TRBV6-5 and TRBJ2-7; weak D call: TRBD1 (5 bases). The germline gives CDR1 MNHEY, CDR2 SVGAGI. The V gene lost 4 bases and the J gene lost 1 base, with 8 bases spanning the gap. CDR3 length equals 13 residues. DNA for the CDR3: TGTGCCAGCAGTTGGGGCAGTTCCTACGAGCAGTACTTC. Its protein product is CASSWGSSYEQYF.

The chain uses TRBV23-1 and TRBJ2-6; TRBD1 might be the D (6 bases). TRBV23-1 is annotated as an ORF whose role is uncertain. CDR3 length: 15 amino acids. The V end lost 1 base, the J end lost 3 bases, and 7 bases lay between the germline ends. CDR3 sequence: CASSQYRVGANVLTF. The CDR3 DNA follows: TGCGCCAGCAGTCAATACAGGGTTGGGGCCAACGTCCTGACTTTC.

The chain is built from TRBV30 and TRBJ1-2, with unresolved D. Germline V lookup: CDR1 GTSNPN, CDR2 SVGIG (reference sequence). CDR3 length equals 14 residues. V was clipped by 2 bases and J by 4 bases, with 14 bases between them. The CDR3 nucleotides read TGTGCCTGGAGTAAAGGGCAAACCAGCTATGGCTACACCTTC. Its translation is CAWSKGQTSYGYTF.

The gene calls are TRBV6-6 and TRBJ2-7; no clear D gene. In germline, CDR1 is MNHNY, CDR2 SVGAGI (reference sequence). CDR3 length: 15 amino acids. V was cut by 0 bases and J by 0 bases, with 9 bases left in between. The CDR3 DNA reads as TGTGCCAGCAGTTACTCGAGGCCAGGCTCCTACGAGCAGTACTTC. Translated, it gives CASSYSRPGSYEQYF.

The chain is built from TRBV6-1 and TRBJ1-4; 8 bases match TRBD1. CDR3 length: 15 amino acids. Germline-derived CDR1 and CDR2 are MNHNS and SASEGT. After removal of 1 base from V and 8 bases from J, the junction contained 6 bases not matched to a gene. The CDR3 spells CASSEGDRFGEKLFF. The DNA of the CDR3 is TGTGCCAGCAGTGAAGGGGACAGGTTTGGAGAAAAACTGTTTTTT.

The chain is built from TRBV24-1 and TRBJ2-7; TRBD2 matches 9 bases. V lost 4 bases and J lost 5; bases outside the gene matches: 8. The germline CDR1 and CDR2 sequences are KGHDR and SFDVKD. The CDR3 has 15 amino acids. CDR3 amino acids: CATSEPAGGRNEQYF. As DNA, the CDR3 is TGTGCCACCAGTGAACCAGCGGGAGGTAGGAACGAGCAGTACTTC.

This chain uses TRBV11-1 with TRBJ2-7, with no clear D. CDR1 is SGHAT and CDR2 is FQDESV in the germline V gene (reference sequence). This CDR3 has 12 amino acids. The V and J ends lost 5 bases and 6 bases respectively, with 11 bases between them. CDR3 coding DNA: TGTGCCAGCAGCGTAAGCAGCGCCGAGCAGTACTTC. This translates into CASSVSSAEQYF. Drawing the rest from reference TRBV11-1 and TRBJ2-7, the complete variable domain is EAEVAQSPRYKITEKSQAVAFWCDPISGHATLYWYRQILGQGPELLVQFQDESVVDDSQLPKDRFSAERLKGVDSTLKIQPAELGDSAMYLCASSVSSAEQYFGPGTRLTVT.

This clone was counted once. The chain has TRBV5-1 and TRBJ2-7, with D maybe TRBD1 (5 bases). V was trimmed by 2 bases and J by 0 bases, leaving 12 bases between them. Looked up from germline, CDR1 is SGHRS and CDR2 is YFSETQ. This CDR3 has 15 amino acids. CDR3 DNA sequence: TGCGCCAGCAGCTTAAGGCAGGGAATCTCCTACGAGCAGTACTTC. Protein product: CASSLRQGISYEQYF.

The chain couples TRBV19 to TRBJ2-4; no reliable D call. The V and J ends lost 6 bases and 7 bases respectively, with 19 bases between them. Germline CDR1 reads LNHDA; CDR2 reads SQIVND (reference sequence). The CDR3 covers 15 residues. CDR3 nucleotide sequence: TGTGCCAGTAGCACCAAGCTTCCTACCTTCAACATTCAGTACTTC. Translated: CASSTKLPTFNIQYF. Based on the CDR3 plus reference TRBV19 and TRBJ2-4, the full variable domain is DGGITQSPKYLFRKEGQNVTLSCEQNLNHDAMYWYRQDPGQGLRLIYYSQIVNDFQKGDIAEGYSVSREKKESFPLTVTSAQKNPTAFYLCASSTKLPTFNIQYFGAGTRLSVL.

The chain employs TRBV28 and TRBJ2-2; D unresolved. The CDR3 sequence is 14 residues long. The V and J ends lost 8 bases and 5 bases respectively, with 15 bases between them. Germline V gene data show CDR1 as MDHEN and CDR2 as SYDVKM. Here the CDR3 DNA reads TGTGCCAGCTCGAAGACGGACGAGACCGGGGAGCTGTTTTTT. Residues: CASSKTDETGELFF.

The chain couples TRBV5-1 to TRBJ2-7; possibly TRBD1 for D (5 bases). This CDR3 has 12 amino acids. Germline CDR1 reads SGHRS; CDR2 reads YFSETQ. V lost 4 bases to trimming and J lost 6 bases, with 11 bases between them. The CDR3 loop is CASSPQGGEQYF. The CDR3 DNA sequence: TGCGCCAGCAGCCCGCAGGGCGGCGAGCAGTACTTC.

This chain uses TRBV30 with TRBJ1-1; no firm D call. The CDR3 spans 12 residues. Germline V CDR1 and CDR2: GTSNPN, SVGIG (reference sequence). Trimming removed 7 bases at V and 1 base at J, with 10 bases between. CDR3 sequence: CASSLPNTEAFF. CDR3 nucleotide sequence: TGTGCCTCATCGCTTCCGAACACTGAAGCTTTCTTT. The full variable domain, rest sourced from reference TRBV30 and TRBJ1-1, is SQTIHQWPATLVQPVGSPLSLECTVEGTSNPNLYWYRQAAGRGLQLLFYSVGIGQISSEVPQNLSASRPQDRQFILSSKKLLLSDSGFYLCASSLPNTEAFFGQGTRLTVV.

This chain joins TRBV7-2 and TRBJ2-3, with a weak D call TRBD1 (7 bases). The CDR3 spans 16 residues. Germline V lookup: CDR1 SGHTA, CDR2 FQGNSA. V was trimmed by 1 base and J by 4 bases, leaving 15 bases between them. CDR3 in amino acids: CASSLGGAGGADTQYF. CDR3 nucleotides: TGTGCCAGCAGCTTAGGGGGGGCAGGGGGAGCAGATACGCAGTATTTT.

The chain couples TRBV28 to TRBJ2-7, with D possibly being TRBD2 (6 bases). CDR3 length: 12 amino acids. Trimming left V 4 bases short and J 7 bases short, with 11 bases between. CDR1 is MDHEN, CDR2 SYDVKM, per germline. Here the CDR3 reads CASSSRGMEQYF. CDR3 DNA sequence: TGTGCCAGCAGTTCTCGGGGGATGGAGCAGTACTTC.

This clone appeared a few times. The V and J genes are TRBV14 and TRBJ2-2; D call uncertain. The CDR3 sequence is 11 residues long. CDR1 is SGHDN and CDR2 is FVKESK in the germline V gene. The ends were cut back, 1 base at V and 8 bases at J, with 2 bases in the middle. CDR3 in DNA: TGTGCCAGCAGCCAAGTGGGGGAGCTGTTTTTT. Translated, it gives CASSQVGELFF.

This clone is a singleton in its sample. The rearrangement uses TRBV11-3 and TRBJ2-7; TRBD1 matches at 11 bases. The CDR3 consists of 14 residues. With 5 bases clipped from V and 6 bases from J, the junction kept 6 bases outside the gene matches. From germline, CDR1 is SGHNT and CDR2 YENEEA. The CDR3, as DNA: TGTGCCAGCAGCCCTCCCGGGACAGGGGGCGAGCAGTACTTC. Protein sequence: CASSPPGTGGEQYF.

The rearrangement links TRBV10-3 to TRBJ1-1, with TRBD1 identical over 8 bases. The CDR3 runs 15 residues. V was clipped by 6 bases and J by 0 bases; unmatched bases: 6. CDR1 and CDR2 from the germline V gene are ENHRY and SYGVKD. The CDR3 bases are TGTGCCATCAGGCCCAGGGGGCTTATGAACACTGAAGCTTTCTTT. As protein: CAIRPRGLMNTEAFF.